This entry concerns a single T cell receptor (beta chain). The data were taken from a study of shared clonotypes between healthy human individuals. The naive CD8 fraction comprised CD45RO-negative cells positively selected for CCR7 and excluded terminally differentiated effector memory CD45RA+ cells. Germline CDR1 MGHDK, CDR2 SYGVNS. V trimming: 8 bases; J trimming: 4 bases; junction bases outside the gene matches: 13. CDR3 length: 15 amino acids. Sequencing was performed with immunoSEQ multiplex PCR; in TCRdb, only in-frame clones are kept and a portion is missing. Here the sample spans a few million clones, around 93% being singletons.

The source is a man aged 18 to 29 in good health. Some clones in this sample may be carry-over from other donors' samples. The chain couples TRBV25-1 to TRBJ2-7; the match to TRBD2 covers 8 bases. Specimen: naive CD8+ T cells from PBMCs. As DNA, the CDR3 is TGTGCCAGCGCGCCCTGGGGCGGGAGGTCGTACGAGCAGTACTTC. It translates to CASAPWGGRSYEQYF.